Sequencing of this T cell receptor beta chain was carried out in a study of PD-L1 blockade in urothelial cancer. With V trimmed by 5 bases and J by 6 bases, 7 bases remained unmatched. The CDR3 runs to 15 residues. Germline V gives CDR1 SGHTA, CDR2 FQGNSA. Method: immunoSEQ multiplex PCR; TCRdb's copy keeps in-frame clones and lacks some. The table includes tens of thousands of clones, 82% detected once. Study-level points and caveats: Sub-median blood TCR clonality before treatment predicted longer survival.

Time point defined: pretreatment peripheral blood. With respect to this clone: The antigen is undetermined.

The chain uses TRBV7-2 and TRBJ1-5, with 10 bases that match TRBD1. The receptor was derived from a man in his fifties with urothelial cancer. Sequenced material: PBMCs, taken around atezolizumab (anti-PD-L1) treatment. The CDR3 DNA is TGTGCCAGCAGCCCTCGACAGGGGGCAAGTCAGCCCCAGCATTTT. Amino acid sequence: CASSPRQGASQPQHF.